The 25 T cell receptor beta chains presented below share a single source sample, sequenced in a study of cytomegalovirus exposure and HLA in healthy donors. The PCR made use of 60 Vbeta and 13 Jbeta primers. Some clones are missing from TCRdb's copy, which holds only in-frame ones; the method was immunoSEQ multiplex PCR. The clone table shows 110,000 to 150,000 clones, with the ten largest holding 0.8% to 1%. The sequenced sample consisted of PBMCs. The receptors come from a male donor in good health and CMV-seronegative.

The V call is TRBV11-2, the J call TRBJ2-7, with a possible D match to TRBD1 (6 bases). Germline CDR1 SGHAT, CDR2 FQNNGV. Trimming cost V 5 bases and J 4 bases, with 12 bases left between them. The CDR3 runs 13 residues. The CDR3 sequence is CASSPDSLYEQYF. DNA of the CDR3: TGTGCCAGCAGCCCGGACAGCCTGTACGAGCAGTACTTC.

The CDR3 nucleotides read TGTGCCAGCAGTGGCGGGGACAGCTTCTTCTATAATTCACCCCTCCACTTT. It is translated as CASSGGDSFFYNSPLHF. The chain combines TRBV6-1 with TRBJ1-6; 7 bases line up with TRBD1. The J segment lost 3 bases and the V segment lost 4 bases, leaving 9 bases of the junction unmatched. This CDR3 is 17 amino acids long. In germline, CDR1 is MNHNS, CDR2 SASEGT.

The gene calls are TRBV9 and TRBJ2-1; 7 nucleotides agree with TRBD2. Germline CDR1 is SGDLS and CDR2 is YYNGEE. The CDR3 length is 15 residues. Trimming removed 4 bases from V and 4 bases from J; junction bases left unmatched: 8. CDR3 nucleotides: TGTGCCAGCAGCCCCTCGGGAGCGGGGTACAATGAGCAGTTCTTC. It is translated as CASSPSGAGYNEQFF.

The rearrangement joins TRBV30 to TRBJ1-1; D is unclear. V was pared by 3 bases and J by 4 bases, with 6 bases between. The CDR3 sequence is 11 residues long. Looked up from germline, CDR1 is GTSNPN and CDR2 is SVGIG (reference sequence). The CDR3 reads CAWRVGTEAFF. The CDR3 bases are TGTGCCTGGAGGGTCGGCACTGAAGCTTTCTTT. The entire variable domain, with the rest obtained from reference TRBV30 and TRBJ1-1, is as follows: SQTIHQWPATLVQPVGSPLSLECTVEGTSNPNLYWYRQAAGRGLQLLFYSVGIGQISSEVPQNLSASRPQDRQFILSSKKLLLSDSGFYLCAWRVGTEAFFGQGTRLTVV.

The chain uses TRBV7-8 and TRBJ2-5, with 10 positions matching TRBD2. The CDR3 has 17 residues. V was pared by 2 bases and J by 0 bases, with 6 bases of the junction left unmatched. Germline values: CDR1 SGHVS, CDR2 FQNEAQ. The CDR3 DNA is TGTGCCAGCAGCTTAACACTAGCGGGGTCCGACCAAGAGACCCAGTACTTC. Encoded protein: CASSLTLAGSDQETQYF.

The chain links TRBV5-3 to TRBJ2-7; 7 nucleotides align to TRBD2. TRBV5-3 is marked as an open reading frame, function uncertain. The CDR3 covers 17 residues. Unmatched junction bases numbered 12, after V lost 1 base and J lost 2 bases. As DNA, the CDR3 is TGTGCCAGAAGCTTGCCCGGGACTAACAAACAACCCTACGAGCAGTACTTC. This codes for CARSLPGTNKQPYEQYF.

The chain recombines TRBV29-1 with TRBJ1-4, with 7 bases lining up with TRBD1. This CDR3 contains 13 residues. With V trimmed by 7 bases and J by 6 bases, 8 bases remained unmatched. Germline-derived CDR1 and CDR2 are SQVTM and ANQGSEA. CDR3 bases: TGCAGCGCTAGGGGGCAGGGGTATGAAAAACTGTTTTTT. Protein product: CSARGQGYEKLFF.

V and J are TRBV5-6 and TRBJ2-7, with a possible D match to TRBD2 (5 bases). The CDR3 length is 12 residues. The germline V gene encodes CDR1 SGHDT and CDR2 YYEEEE. V was clipped by 0 bases and J by 4 bases, with 5 bases between them. This CDR3 reads CASSLERYEQYF. The CDR3 nucleotides are TGTGCCAGCAGCTTGGAGCGGTACGAGCAGTACTTC.

V is TRBV6-1 and J is TRBJ1-5; perhaps TRBD1 as D (5 bases). Germline V gene lookup returns CDR1 MNHNS and CDR2 SASEGT. There are 14 residues in the CDR3. V shed 3 bases and J shed 3 bases, with 9 bases lying between them. The CDR3 bases are TGTGCCAGCAGTGAGGGGCAGATCAATCAGCCCCAGCATTTT. It translates to CASSEGQINQPQHF.

V is TRBV29-1 and J is TRBJ2-7; no definite D call. The germline V gene encodes CDR1 SQVTM and CDR2 ANQGSEA. Trimming stripped 2 bases from V and 1 base from J, with 12 bases between. There are 14 residues in the CDR3. Here the CDR3 DNA reads TGCAGCGTTGAAAGCTCAGGAAATTCCTACGAGCAGTACTTC. Protein sequence: CSVESSGNSYEQYF.

This sequence joins TRBV19 and TRBJ1-2; tentatively, D is TRBD1 (6 bases). The germline V gene has CDR1 LNHDA and CDR2 SQIVND (reference sequence). CDR3 length equals 15 residues. Trimming removed 3 bases from V and 7 bases from J, with 18 bases in between. In nucleotides, the CDR3 is TGTGCCAGTAGTATCCCGACAGGTCTGGTACGTGGCTACACCTTC. Residues: CASSIPTGLVRGYTF.

The V gene is TRBV28, the J gene TRBJ1-2; 7 bases are a match to TRBD1. Germline loops: CDR1 MDHEN, CDR2 SYDVKM. This CDR3 spans 14 amino acids. The V and J ends lost 5 bases and 0 bases, in that order; junction bases with no gene match: 3. In DNA form, the CDR3 reads TGTGCCAGCAGTCCCCAGGGGGCTAACTATGGCTACACCTTC. This translates into CASSPQGANYGYTF.

The J gene is TRBJ2-7, the V gene TRBV6-5; TRBD2 is a possible D gene (5 bases). CDR1 is MNHEY, CDR2 SVGAGI, per germline. CDR3 size: 15 residues. Trimming removed 0 bases at V and 6 bases at J, with 15 bases between. The CDR3 DNA reads as TGTGCCAGCAGTTACTCGATTGGCCTGGCGGGCGAGCAGTACTTC. It specifies CASSYSIGLAGEQYF.

This sequence joins TRBV27 and TRBJ2-2; the D is unclear. V lost 7 bases and J lost 4, with 13 bases in between. Germline loops: CDR1 MNHEY, CDR2 SMNVEV (reference sequence). This CDR3 region has 14 residues. CDR3 in DNA: TGTGCCAGCACCTCCAGCAGGATCACCGGGGAGCTGTTTTTT. As protein: CASTSSRITGELFF.

V usage is TRBV4-1 and J usage is TRBJ2-7, with a weak D call TRBD2 (7 bases). Germline assignment: CDR1 MGHRA and CDR2 YSYEKL. The CDR3 is 15 amino acids. Trimming removed 1 base from V and 5 bases from J, with 15 bases in between. DNA of the CDR3: TGCGCCAGCAGCCAAGCTCGGGTCGGGGGGCACGAGCAGTACTTC. Translating it yields CASSQARVGGHEQYF.

CDR3 amino acids: CAWTGQTTYEQYF. CDR3 nucleotide sequence: TGTGCCTGGACGGGACAGACCACCTACGAGCAGTACTTC. The gene calls are TRBV30 and TRBJ2-7; 7 nucleotides agree with TRBD1. Losses at the gene ends were 4 bases for V and 2 bases for J; bases not matched to a gene: 5. CDR3 length equals 13 residues. In germline, CDR1 is GTSNPN, CDR2 SVGIG (reference sequence).

The chain recombines TRBV5-8 with TRBJ2-7; 7 nucleotides line up with TRBD1. After removal of 6 bases from V and 5 bases from J, the junction contained 11 bases not matched to a gene. Germline assignment: CDR1 SGHTS and CDR2 YDEGEE. The CDR3 has 14 amino acids. CDR3 DNA sequence: TGTGCCAGCAAGTCACCGACAGGGTTCCACGAGCAGTACTTC. It is translated as CASKSPTGFHEQYF.

This chain connects TRBV7-3 to TRBJ2-1, with 11 bases lining up with TRBD2. V shed 5 bases and J 9 bases; nucleotides not matched to a gene: 9. Germline CDR1 reads SGHTA; CDR2 reads FQGTGA. CDR3 size: 15 residues. The CDR3 region is CASSLPGTSGGEQFF. The CDR3, as DNA: TGTGCCAGCAGCCTGCCCGGGACTAGCGGCGGTGAGCAGTTCTTC.

Here the CDR3 reads CASSYTPAGGTGELFF. Written as DNA, the CDR3 is TGTGCCAGCAGTTACACACCAGCGGGAGGTACCGGGGAGCTGTTTTTT. The gene calls are TRBV6-5 and TRBJ2-2; TRBD2 aligns across 9 bases. J lost 5 bases, V lost 2 bases, and 6 bases had no gene match. The CDR3 is 16 amino acids. CDR1 and CDR2 from the germline V gene are MNHEY and SVGAGI.

J is TRBJ1-6 and V is TRBV4-3; TRBD1 agrees at 10 bases. Germline V CDR1 and CDR2: LGHNA, YSLEER. V lost 1 base and J lost 6; bases outside the gene matches: 6. This CDR3 spans 17 amino acids. The CDR3: CASSQGPRDRGNSPLHF. The CDR3 nucleotides read TGCGCCAGCAGCCAAGGACCCCGGGACAGGGGTAATTCACCCCTCCACTTT.

The rearrangement uses TRBV7-3 and TRBJ2-1, with 8 bases identical to TRBD2. CDR1 is SGHTA, CDR2 FQGTGA, per germline. V lost 5 bases to trimming and J lost 4 bases; unmatched junction nucleotides: 7. The CDR3 length is 15 residues. As DNA, the CDR3 is TGTGCCAGCAGCCCGTCTAGCGGGCGTTACAATGAGCAGTTCTTC. Protein: CASSPSSGRYNEQFF. Full variable domain (rest looked up from reference TRBV7-3 and TRBJ2-1): GAGVSQTPSNKVTEKGKYVELRCDPISGHTALYWYRQSLGQGPEFLIYFQGTGAADDSGLPNDRFFAVRPEGSVSTLKIQRTERGDSAVYLCASSPSSGRYNEQFFGPGTRLTVL.

CDR3 loop: CASRGAGRGEQYF. CDR3 coding DNA: TGTGCCAGCAGGGGGGCAGGACGGGGCGAGCAGTACTTC. V usage is TRBV25-1 and J usage is TRBJ2-7; a possible D gene is TRBD1 (6 bases). The CDR3 length is 13 residues. The V gene lost 6 bases and the J gene lost 6 bases, with 15 bases spanning the gap. CDR1 MGHDK and CDR2 SYGVNS come from the germline V gene.

This chain joins TRBV5-1 and TRBJ2-5, with a weak D call TRBD1 (6 bases). Matching the DNA end better, TRBJ2-7 makes the J call doubtful. The germline gives CDR1 SGHRS, CDR2 YFSETQ. This CDR3 spans 13 amino acids. The CDR3 loop is CASSGQSSYEQYF. The CDR3 region has the DNA TGCGCCAGCAGCGGACAGAGCTCCTACGAGCAGTACTTC.

The genes are TRBV5-6 and TRBJ2-7; D call uncertain. The germline gives CDR1 SGHDT, CDR2 YYEEEE. This CDR3 has 13 amino acids. V was trimmed by 3 bases and J by 2 bases, leaving 9 bases between them. CDR3: CASSSYFTYEQYF. The CDR3 DNA is TGTGCCAGCAGCTCCTATTTCACCTACGAGCAGTACTTC.

The rearrangement links TRBV9 to TRBJ2-1; 11 bases agree with TRBD1. V lost 4 bases and J lost 6; bases outside the gene matches: 6. There are 15 residues in the CDR3. CDR1 SGDLS and CDR2 YYNGEE come from the germline V gene. The CDR3 DNA sequence: TGTGCCAGCAGCCCAGGGGGACAGGGGGTCAATGAGCAGTTCTTC. Its protein product is CASSPGGQGVNEQFF.